The present T cell receptor (beta chain) was sequenced within a study of cytomegalovirus exposure and HLA in healthy donors. Study details: Unique TCR beta sequences numbering fewer than 130 million came from 150 million to 200 million T cells in an earlier analysis. Study observations and caveats: Trimming of TCR beta V- and J-genes showed a link, identified in a later analysis, to a missense DCLRE1C variant.

The CDR3 has 16 residues. Germline values: CDR1 SGHVS, CDR2 FNYEAQ. V lost 5 bases and J lost 0, with 16 bases in between. Concerning this clone: Its antigen remains unidentified.

The PCR had 60 Vbeta and 13 Jbeta primers. TCRdb's table, derived via immunoSEQ multiplex PCR, lists solely in-frame clones and lacks some. The sample holds some 250,000 clones, over 80% seen once. Input material: PBMCs. The rearrangement uses TRBV7-6 and TRBJ1-1; possible D gene TRBD1, 6 bases. This TCR was sampled from a woman aged 35 to 49 in good health and CMV-seropositive. CDR3 residues: CASSTDRLDVNTEAFF. The CDR3 DNA sequence: TGTGCCAGCAGCACCGACAGGCTGGATGTGAACACTGAAGCTTTCTTT.